The rows below give T cell receptor beta chains drawn from one sample of a study of graft-versus-host responses after intestinal transplantation. Only in-frame clones appear in the TCRdb table, and some are missing; sequencing was by immunoSEQ multiplex PCR. The profile covers about 89,000 clones, with 91% appearing a single time and 0.1% taken by the ten largest. The antigens of these receptors remain unknown. The sample in question was unstimulated CD4+ T cells sorted from spleen or lymph node cells, obtained before intestinal transplant. All receptors derive from a human donor who received an intestinal transplant. Each CDR3 is given with its conserved first and last residue. A D gene is named only where the DNA matches it firmly. Some rows have no size entry. The others give once, few or many, or a class for an expanded clone.

D gene: TRBD1; V gene: TRBV4-3; J gene: TRBJ2-5; clone size: NA; CDR3 protein: CASSPLGDSQETQYF; CDR3 DNA: TGCGCCAGCAGCCCTCTGGGGGACAGTCAAGAGACCCAGTACTTC
D gene: TRBD2; V gene: TRBV7-2; J gene: TRBJ2-5; clone size: NA; CDR3 protein: CASSLSGGASQETQYF; CDR3 DNA: TGTGCCAGCAGCTTAAGCGGGGGGGCGTCCCAAGAGACCCAGTACTTC
D gene: TRBD1; V gene: TRBV7-9; J gene: TRBJ1-4; clone size: NA; CDR3 protein: CVSSLWTGSATNEKLFF; CDR3 DNA: TGTGTCAGCAGCTTATGGACAGGGAGCGCAACTAATGAAAAACTGTTTTTT
D gene: NA; V gene: TRBV19; J gene: TRBJ1-2; clone size: few; CDR3 protein: CASSIVGYGYTF; CDR3 DNA: TGTGCCAGTAGTATCGTCGGCTATGGCTACACCTTC
D gene: TRBD1; V gene: TRBV6-5; J gene: TRBJ1-1; clone size: once; CDR3 protein: CASSDRGLAEAFF; CDR3 DNA: TGTGCCAGCAGCGACAGGGGGCTCGCTGAAGCTTTCTTT
D gene: TRBD2; V gene: TRBV10-2; J gene: TRBJ2-5; clone size: once; CDR3 protein: CASGALAGGQETQYF; CDR3 DNA: TGCGCCAGCGGAGCACTAGCGGGCGGCCAAGAGACCCAGTACTTC
D gene: TRBD1; V gene: TRBV11-2; J gene: TRBJ2-5; clone size: NA; CDR3 protein: CASSLADRGQETQYF; CDR3 DNA: TGTGCCAGCAGCTTAGCGGACAGGGGGCAAGAGACCCAGTACTTC
D gene: TRBD1; V gene: TRBV25-1; J gene: TRBJ1-1; clone size: NA; CDR3 protein: CASSESDREDTEAFF; CDR3 DNA: TGTGCCAGCAGTGAATCCGACAGGGAAGACACTGAAGCTTTCTTT
D gene: NA; V gene: TRBV4-3; J gene: TRBJ1-1; clone size: NA; CDR3 protein: CASSHLQAGAEAFF; CDR3 DNA: TGCGCCAGCAGCCACCTACAGGCTGGGGCTGAAGCTTTCTTT
D gene: NA; V gene: TRBV7-9; J gene: TRBJ2-1; clone size: NA; CDR3 protein: CASALRGDNEQFF; CDR3 DNA: TGTGCCAGCGCGTTGCGGGGCGACAATGAGCAGTTCTTC
D gene: NA; V gene: TRBV19; J gene: TRBJ1-1; clone size: NA; CDR3 protein: CASSSTSRVMNTEAFF; CDR3 DNA: TGTGCCAGTAGCTCTACTTCCAGGGTTATGAACACTGAAGCTTTCTTT
D gene: TRBD1; V gene: TRBV19; J gene: TRBJ1-2; clone size: NA; CDR3 protein: CASSITGGDYGYTF; CDR3 DNA: TGTGCCAGTAGTATCACAGGGGGCGACTATGGCTACACCTTC
D gene: TRBD2; V gene: TRBV6-6; J gene: TRBJ2-7; clone size: NA; CDR3 protein: CASSTSLAGGTYEQYF; CDR3 DNA: TGTGCCAGCAGTACCTCACTAGCGGGGGGTACCTACGAGCAGTACTTC
D gene: NA; V gene: TRBV30; J gene: TRBJ1-5; clone size: NA; CDR3 protein: CAWGVSVWGGSNQPQHF; CDR3 DNA: TGTGCCTGGGGTGTAAGTGTTTGGGGAGGAAGCAATCAGCCCCAGCATTTT